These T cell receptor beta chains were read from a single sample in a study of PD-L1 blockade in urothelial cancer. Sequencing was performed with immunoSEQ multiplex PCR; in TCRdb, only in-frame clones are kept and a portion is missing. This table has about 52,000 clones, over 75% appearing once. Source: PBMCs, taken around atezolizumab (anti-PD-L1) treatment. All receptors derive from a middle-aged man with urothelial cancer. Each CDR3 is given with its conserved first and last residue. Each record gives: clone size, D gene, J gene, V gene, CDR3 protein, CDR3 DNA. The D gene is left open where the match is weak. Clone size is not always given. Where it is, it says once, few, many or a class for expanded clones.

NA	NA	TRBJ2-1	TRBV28	CASTRRNEQFF	TGTGCCAGCACTAGACGCAATGAGCAGTTCTTC
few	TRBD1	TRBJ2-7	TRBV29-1	CSVEVSGTVAYEQYF	TGCAGCGTTGAGGTGTCCGGGACAGTGGCCTACGAGCAGTACTTC
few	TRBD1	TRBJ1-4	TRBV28	CASSLRGRDEKLFF	TGTGCCAGCAGTTTAAGGGGGCGGGATGAAAAACTGTTTTTT
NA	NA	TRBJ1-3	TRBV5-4	CASSMTGGSGNTIYF	TGTGCCAGCAGCATGACTGGGGGCTCGGGAAACACCATATATTTT
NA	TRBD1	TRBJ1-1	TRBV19	CASTLTGTGKNTEAFF	TGTGCCAGTACCCTCACCGGGACAGGGAAGAACACTGAAGCTTTCTTT
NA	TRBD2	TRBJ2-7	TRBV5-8	CASSPQRTSFAYEQYF	TGTGCCAGCAGCCCACAAAGGACTAGCTTCGCCTACGAGCAGTACTTC
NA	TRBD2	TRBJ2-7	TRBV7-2	CASSLVASGRSNEQYF	TGTGCCAGCAGCTTAGTAGCTAGCGGGAGAAGTAACGAGCAGTACTTC
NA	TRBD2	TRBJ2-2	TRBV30	CAWSPGGPGELFF	TGTGCCTGGAGCCCGGGAGGGCCCGGGGAGCTGTTTTTT
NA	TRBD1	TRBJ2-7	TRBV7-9	CASSLRDSNYEQYF	TGTGCCAGCAGCTTACGGGACAGCAACTACGAGCAGTACTTC
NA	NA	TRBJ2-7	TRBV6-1	CASSDLAGYEQYF	TGTGCCAGCAGTGACCTAGCTGGTTACGAGCAGTACTTC
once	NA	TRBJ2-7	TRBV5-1	CASSHRVGGATNRDYEQYF	TGCGCCAGCAGCCACAGGGTCGGAGGAGCGACGAACCGGGACTACGAGCAGTACTTC
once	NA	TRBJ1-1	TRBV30	CAWGRELVAFF	TGTGCCTGGGGGAGGGAGCTAGTAGCTTTCTTT
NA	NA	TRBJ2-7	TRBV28	CASSPRRATYEQYF	TGTGCCAGCAGTCCAAGGCGGGCAACCTACGAGCAGTACTTC
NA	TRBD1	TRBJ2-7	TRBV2	CASRGGTGQGEFSSYEQYF	TGTGCCAGCAGGGGTGGAACGGGACAGGGGGAGTTTAGCTCCTACGAGCAGTACTTC
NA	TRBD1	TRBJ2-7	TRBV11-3	CASSLGQGDTYEQYF	TGTGCCAGCAGCCTTGGACAGGGGGATACCTACGAGCAGTACTTC
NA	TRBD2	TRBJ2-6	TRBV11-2	CASRLPSGSFSGANVLTF	TGTGCCAGCAGACTTCCTAGCGGGAGTTTTTCTGGGGCCAACGTCCTGACTTTC
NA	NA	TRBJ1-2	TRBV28	CASSFPEDFDLTF	TGTGCCAGCAGCTTCCCAGAGGATTTTGATCTCACCTTC
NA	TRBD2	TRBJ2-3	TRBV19	CASSMAGGDTQYF	TGTGCCAGTAGTATGGCGGGGGGGGATACGCAGTATTTT
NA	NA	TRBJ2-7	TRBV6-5	CASSYSGVSAYEQYF	TGTGCCAGCAGTTACTCCGGAGTGTCGGCCTACGAGCAGTACTTC
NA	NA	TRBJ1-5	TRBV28	CASSRERGPQHF	TGTGCCAGCAGTCGAGAGAGAGGGCCCCAGCATTTT
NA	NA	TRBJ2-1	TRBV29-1	CSVELAARYNEQFF	TGCAGCGTTGAGTTAGCGGCACGTTACAATGAGCAGTTCTTC
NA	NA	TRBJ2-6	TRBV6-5	CASSHRAGANVLTF	TGTGCCAGCAGTCACAGGGCTGGGGCCAACGTCCTGACTTTC
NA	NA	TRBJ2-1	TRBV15	CATSISGTGGDEQFF	TGTGCCACCAGCATCTCCGGGACTGGAGGCGATGAGCAGTTCTTC
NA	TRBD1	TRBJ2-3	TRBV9	CASSPRQGNTDTQYF	TGTGCCAGCAGCCCTCGACAGGGGAACACAGATACGCAGTATTTT
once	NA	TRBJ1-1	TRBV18	CASSADSLNTEAFF	TGTGCCAGCTCGGCGGACAGTTTGAACACTGAAGCTTTCTTT
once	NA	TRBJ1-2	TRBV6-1	CASSATGRVADGYTF	TGTGCCAGCAGCGCAACAGGAAGGGTGGCTGATGGCTACACCTTC
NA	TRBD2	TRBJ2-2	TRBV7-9	CASDPSGTSSGELFF	TGTGCCAGCGATCCTAGCGGGACAAGTAGCGGGGAGCTGTTTTTT
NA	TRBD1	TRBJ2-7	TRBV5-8	CASSLVTGGPYEQYF	TGTGCCAGCAGCTTGGTGACAGGGGGCCCCTACGAGCAGTACTTC
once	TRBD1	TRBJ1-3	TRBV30	CAWIETGKSGNTIYF	TGTGCCTGGATCGAGACAGGGAAGTCTGGAAACACCATATATTTT
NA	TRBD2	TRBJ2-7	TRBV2	CASSAKGLAGGLYF	TGTGCCAGCAGCGCCAAGGGACTAGCGGGAGGGCTGTACTTC
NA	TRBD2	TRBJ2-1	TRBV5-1	CASSLPLRREDSSSYNEQFF	TGCGCCAGCAGCTTACCACTAAGGCGGGAGGATTCTAGCTCCTACAATGAGCAGTTCTTC